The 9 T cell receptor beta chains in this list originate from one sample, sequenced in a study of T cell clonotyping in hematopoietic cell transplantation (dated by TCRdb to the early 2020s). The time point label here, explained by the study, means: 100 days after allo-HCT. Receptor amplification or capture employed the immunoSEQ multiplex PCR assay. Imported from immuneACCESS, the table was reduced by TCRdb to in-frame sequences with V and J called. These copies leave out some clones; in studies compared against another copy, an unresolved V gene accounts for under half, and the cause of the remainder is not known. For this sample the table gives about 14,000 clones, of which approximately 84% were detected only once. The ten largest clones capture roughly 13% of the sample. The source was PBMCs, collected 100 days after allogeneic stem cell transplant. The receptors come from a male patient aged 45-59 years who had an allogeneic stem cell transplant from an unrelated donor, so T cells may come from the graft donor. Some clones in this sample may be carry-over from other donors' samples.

CDR3 protein: CASSQDLDRNYGYTF. The CDR3, as DNA: TGTGCCAGCAGCCAAGATCTTGACAGGAACTATGGCTACACCTTC. This chain joins TRBV14 and TRBJ1-2; tentative D call: TRBD1 (6 bases). The CDR3 has 15 residues. Trimming took off 0 bases at V and 2 bases at J, with 10 bases between the two ends. The germline V gene has CDR1 SGHDN and CDR2 FVKESK.

The CDR3 DNA is TGTGCCAGCAGTTACCCGACAGGGACGACGCCCGAGCAGTACTTC. Amino acid sequence: CASSYPTGTTPEQYF. The chain recombines TRBV2 with TRBJ2-7; 7 bases map to TRBD1. V gave up 5 bases and J gave up 6 bases; unmatched junction bases: 13. The germline CDR1 and CDR2 sequences are SNHLY and FYNNEI. This CDR3 is built from 15 residues.

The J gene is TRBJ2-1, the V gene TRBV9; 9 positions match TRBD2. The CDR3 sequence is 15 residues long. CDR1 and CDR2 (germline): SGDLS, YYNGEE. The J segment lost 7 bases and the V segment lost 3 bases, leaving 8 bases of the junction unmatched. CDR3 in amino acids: CASSGNSGSGNEQFF. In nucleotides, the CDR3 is TGTGCCAGCAGCGGAAATAGCGGGAGCGGAAATGAGCAGTTCTTC.

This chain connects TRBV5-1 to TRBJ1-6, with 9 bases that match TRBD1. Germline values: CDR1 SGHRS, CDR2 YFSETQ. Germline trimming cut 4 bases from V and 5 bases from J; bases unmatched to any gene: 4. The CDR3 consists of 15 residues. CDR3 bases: TGCGCCAGCAGCAAGACAGGGGGAAATAATTCACCCCTCCACTTT. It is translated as CASSKTGGNNSPLHF.

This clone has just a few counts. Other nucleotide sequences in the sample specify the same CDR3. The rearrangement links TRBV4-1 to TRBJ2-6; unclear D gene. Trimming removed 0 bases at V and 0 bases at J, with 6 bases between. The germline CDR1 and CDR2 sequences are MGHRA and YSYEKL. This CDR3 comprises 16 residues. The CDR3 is CASSQDRSSGANVLTF. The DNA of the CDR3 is TGCGCCAGCAGCCAAGATCGGAGCTCTGGGGCCAACGTCCTGACTTTC.

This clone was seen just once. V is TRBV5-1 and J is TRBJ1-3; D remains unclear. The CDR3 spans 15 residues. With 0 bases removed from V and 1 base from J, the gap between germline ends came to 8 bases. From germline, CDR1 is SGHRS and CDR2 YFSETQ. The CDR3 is CASSLGAGSGNTIYF. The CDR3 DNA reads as TGCGCCAGCAGCTTGGGTGCGGGTTCTGGAAACACCATATATTTT.

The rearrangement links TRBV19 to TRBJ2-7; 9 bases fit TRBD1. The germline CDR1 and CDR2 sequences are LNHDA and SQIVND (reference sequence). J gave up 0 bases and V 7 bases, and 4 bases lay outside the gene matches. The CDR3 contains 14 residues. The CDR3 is CASKDRGPSYEQYF. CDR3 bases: TGTGCCAGTAAGGACAGGGGCCCCTCCTACGAGCAGTACTTC. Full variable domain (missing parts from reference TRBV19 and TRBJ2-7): DGGITQSPKYLFRKEGQNVTLSCEQNLNHDAMYWYRQDPGQGLRLIYYSQIVNDFQKGDIAEGYSVSREKKESFPLTVTSAQKNPTAFYLCASKDRGPSYEQYFGPGTRLTVT.

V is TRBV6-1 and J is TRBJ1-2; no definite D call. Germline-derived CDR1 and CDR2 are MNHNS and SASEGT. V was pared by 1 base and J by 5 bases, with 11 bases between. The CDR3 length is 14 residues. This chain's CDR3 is CASSEDVAWYGYTF. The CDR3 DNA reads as TGTGCCAGCAGTGAAGATGTGGCGTGGTATGGCTACACCTTC.

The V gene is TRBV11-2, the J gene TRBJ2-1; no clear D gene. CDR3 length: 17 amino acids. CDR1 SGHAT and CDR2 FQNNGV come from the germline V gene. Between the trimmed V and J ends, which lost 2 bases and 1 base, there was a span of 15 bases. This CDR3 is CASSLRVALSSYNEQFF. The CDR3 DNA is TGTGCCAGCAGCTTAAGGGTGGCTTTGAGTTCCTACAATGAGCAGTTCTTC.